Listed here are 20 T cell receptor beta chains from one sample, sequenced in a study of T cell repertoires in cytomegalovirus infection (dated by TCRdb to between 2017 and 2020). The treatment or condition tag for this specimen amounts to: in vitro stimulation with specific CMV peptide epitopes to enrich CMV-specific T cells. The run used an Illumina HiSeq 1500. TCRdb's own reprocessing of the public reads used fastp at Q25 and MiXCR and kept productive beta chains. Rows are combined by CDR3 protein, so each entry shows the most common genes and DNA. The sample table holds around 710,000 distinct CDR3 sequences, of which 25% to 30% were seen once. The ten top clones hold around 13% of the sample. Their cognate antigens are unknown. Here the sequenced sample was cultured CD8+ T cells from PBMCs, taken from culture after CMV antigen stimulation. The receptors were gathered from a human donor in good health (CMV status not recorded). Some clones in this sample may be carry-over from other donors' samples.

The CDR3, as DNA: TGTGCCAGCACCGGGACCCAAGGAAATGAGCAGTTCTTC. This encodes CASTGTQGNEQFF. The J gene is TRBJ2-1, the V gene TRBV6-5; either TRBD1 or TRBD2 may fit D (5 bases each). Trimming stripped 7 bases from V and 7 bases from J, with 14 bases between. The CDR3 length is 13 residues. Germline-derived CDR1 and CDR2 are MNHEY and SVGAGI.

V usage is TRBV5-5 and J usage is TRBJ1-6; TRBD1 might be the D (5 bases). Germline V gene sequence: CDR1 SGHKS, CDR2 YYEKEE (reference sequence). Trimming removed 2 bases from V and 6 bases from J, with 15 bases in between. The CDR3 covers 16 residues. CDR3 sequence reads: CASSFGGTSFNSPLHF. The CDR3 DNA sequence: TGTGCCAGCAGCTTCGGAGGGACCTCTTTTAATTCACCCCTCCACTTT.

The CDR3 nucleotides are TGTGCCACCCTCGGGGGGAACATTCAGTACTTC. Its protein is CATLGGNIQYF. The V and J genes are TRBV2 and TRBJ2-4; 7 bases map to TRBD2. The CDR3 contains 11 residues. Germline assignment: CDR1 SNHLY and CDR2 FYNNEI. The J segment lost 7 bases and the V segment lost 10 bases, leaving 4 bases of the junction unmatched.

V is TRBV6-5 and J is TRBJ1-5; 9 nucleotides line up with TRBD1. Trimming took 6 bases from V and 1 from J; bases not matched to a gene: 10. CDR3 length equals 17 residues. Per germline, CDR1 MNHEY and CDR2 SVGAGI. This CDR3 is CASRPLYRGRSNQPQHF. The DNA of the CDR3 is TGTGCCAGCAGACCCCTTTACAGGGGGCGAAGCAATCAGCCCCAGCATTTT.

The V gene is TRBV24-1, the J gene TRBJ2-3; no clear D gene. This CDR3 is 13 amino acids long. Germline V gene lookup returns CDR1 KGHDR and CDR2 SFDVKD. The V end lost 3 bases, the J end lost 0 bases, and 3 bases lay between the germline ends. In nucleotides, the CDR3 is TGTGCCACCAGTGATGGGAGCACAGATACGCAGTATTTT. This sequence encodes CATSDGSTDTQYF.

This clonotype showed up just a few times. V gene TRBV7-2 combines with J gene TRBJ1-1; the D gene is possibly TRBD1 (5 bases). From germline, CDR1 is SGHTA and CDR2 FQGNSA. The CDR3 is 14 amino acids. V was clipped by 5 bases and J by 5 bases, with 15 bases between them. CDR3 bases: TGTGCCAGCAGCCCGACATGGTGGGGGACTGAAGCTTTCTTT. This translates into CASSPTWWGTEAFF.

This clonotype was seen at least ten times. The CDR3 coding sequence is TGTGCCAGCAGCCGCTTAGCAGGGGGGGGGGCTAGAGATACGCAGTATTTT. It yields the protein CASSRLAGGGARDTQYF. The genes are TRBV7-8 and TRBJ2-3; D tentatively reads TRBD1 or TRBD2 (7 bases each). The germline V and J ends were trimmed by 5 bases and 5 bases, with 23 bases remaining between them. The V gene's germline CDR1 is SGHVS and CDR2 FQNEAQ. The CDR3 runs to 17 residues.

This clonotype appeared many times. The chain uses TRBV7-8 and TRBJ2-3; perhaps TRBD1 as D (6 bases). V gave up 6 bases and J gave up 5 bases, with 21 bases separating them. The CDR3 is made up of 16 amino acids. Germline values: CDR1 SGHVS, CDR2 FQNEAQ. The CDR3 is CASRLSGAGERDTQYF. Here the CDR3 DNA reads TGTGCCAGCAGACTGTCAGGGGCGGGTGAAAGAGATACGCAGTATTTT. The whole variable domain, remainder taken from reference TRBV7-8 and TRBJ2-3, is GAGVSQSPRYKVAKRGQDVALRCDPISGHVSLFWYQQALGQGPEFLTYFQNEAQLDKSGLPSDRFFAERPEGSVSTLKIQRTQQEDSAVYLCASRLSGAGERDTQYFGPGTRLTVL.

This clonotype has at least ten counts. The chain recombines TRBV7-2 with TRBJ2-3; TRBD1 or TRBD2 may be the D gene (5 bases each). Germline CDR1 and CDR2: SGHTA and FQGNSA. The V end was cut by 2 bases, the J end by 4 bases, with 10 bases between. This CDR3 has 14 residues. The CDR3 loop is CASSLNGAPDTQYF. The CDR3, as DNA: TGTGCCAGCAGCTTAAACGGGGCACCAGATACGCAGTATTTT.

The rearrangement joins TRBV5-6 to TRBJ2-7, with 11 nucleotides matching TRBD2. The CDR3 has 15 amino acids. The V and J ends lost 5 bases and 2 bases, in that order; junction bases with no gene match: 6. The germline gives CDR1 SGHDT, CDR2 YYEEEE. CDR3 protein: CASSGGTSGPYEQYV. In DNA form, the CDR3 reads TGTGCCAGCAGTGGGGGGACTAGCGGCCCCTACGAGCAGTACGTC.

V is TRBV9 and J is TRBJ2-1; no definite D call. Germline V lookup: CDR1 SGDLS, CDR2 YYNGEE. This CDR3 comprises 15 residues. V lost 0 bases to trimming and J lost 0 bases, with 7 bases between them. CDR3 protein: CASSVGLGSYNEQFF. For the CDR3, the DNA is TGTGCCAGCAGCGTAGGGCTAGGCTCCTACAATGAGCAGTTCTTC.

This clonotype was detected many times. J is TRBJ2-1 and V is TRBV7-2; D is possibly TRBD2 (5 bases). Between the trimmed V and J ends, which lost 3 bases and 15 bases, there was a span of 12 bases. Germline CDR1 reads SGHTA; CDR2 reads FQGNSA. CDR3 length: 11 residues. CDR3 sequence: CASSLRLALFF. DNA for the CDR3: TGTGCCAGCAGCTTGCGGCTAGCTCTGTTCTTC.

The chain is built from TRBV12-3 or TRBV12-4 and TRBJ2-6; D is ambiguous. Deletions cut 0 bases from V and 0 bases from J, with 9 bases between. The CDR3 has 17 residues. In DNA form, the CDR3 reads TGTGCCAGCAGTTTAGCAGGGTACCTCTCTGGGGCCAACGTCCTGACTTTC. Its protein product is CASSLAGYLSGANVLTF.

The chain carries TRBV5-4 and TRBJ1-1, with a possible D match to TRBD1 (6 bases). Germline V gene data show CDR1 as SGHNT and CDR2 as YYREEE (reference sequence). V was trimmed by 10 bases and J by 1 base, leaving 17 bases between them. The length of the CDR3 is 14 residues. This CDR3 reads CAYLIWGQNTEAFF. The DNA for the CDR3 is TGTGCCTACCTCATATGGGGACAGAACACTGAAGCTTTCTTT.

The sample holds a few counts of this clonotype. V usage is TRBV12-3 or TRBV12-4 and J usage is TRBJ2-2; tentative D call: TRBD2 (6 bases). With 3 bases removed from V and 4 bases from J, the gap between germline ends came to 18 bases. The CDR3 extends over 17 amino acids. The DNA for the CDR3 is TGTGCCAGCAGTTTCATCGCGGGGCTAGCGCCCACCGGGGAGCTGTTTTTT. Its translation: CASSFIAGLAPTGELFF.

This clonotype was seen only a few times. The rearrangement links TRBV19 to TRBJ2-2; 8 nucleotides line up with TRBD1. After removal of 9 bases from V and 3 bases from J, the junction contained 6 bases not matched to a gene. The CDR3 sequence is 14 residues long. The germline V gene has CDR1 LNHDA and CDR2 SQIVND (reference sequence). This CDR3 reads CASTETGDTGELFF. The CDR3, as DNA: TGTGCCAGCACCGAGACAGGGGACACCGGGGAGCTGTTTTTT.

This clonotype was counted a few times. The V gene is TRBV27, the J gene TRBJ2-1; 8 bases agree with TRBD2. Germline lookup yields CDR1 MNHEY and CDR2 SMNVEV (reference sequence). The length of the CDR3 is 16 residues. J lost 4 bases, V lost 4 bases, and 9 bases had no gene match. CDR3: CASSSAPLAAYNEQFF. The CDR3 DNA reads as TGTGCCAGCAGTTCTGCCCCACTAGCGGCGTACAATGAGCAGTTCTTC.

The V call is TRBV4-1, the J call TRBJ2-5; TRBD1 matches 10 bases. The CDR3 sequence is 15 residues long. The junction had 7 bases not matched to a gene; V was cut back by 4 bases and J by 5 bases. Looked up from germline, CDR1 is MGHRA and CDR2 is YSYEKL. The CDR3 sequence is CASSLSGTGEETQYF. CDR3 sequence (DNA): TGCGCCAGCAGCCTGTCCGGGACAGGGGAGGAGACCCAGTACTTC.

This rearrangement joins TRBV5-5 to TRBJ2-3, with D unclear. This CDR3 contains 17 residues. V was shortened by 0 bases and J by 0 bases, with 14 bases between the two germline ends. Germline CDR1 SGHKS, CDR2 YYEKEE (reference sequence). CDR3 coding DNA: TGTGCCAGCAGCTTGGTCCTGAAGAGGTTCAGCACAGATACGCAGTATTTT. This gives the protein CASSLVLKRFSTDTQYF.

The chain carries TRBV19 and TRBJ1-1, with D tentatively TRBD1 (6 bases). In germline, CDR1 is LNHDA, CDR2 SQIVND (reference sequence). V dropped 5 bases and J dropped 3 bases, with 13 bases sitting between them. This CDR3 spans 14 amino acids. The CDR3 sequence: CASSDHQGYTEAFF. The CDR3 DNA is TGTGCCAGTAGTGACCATCAGGGGTACACTGAAGCTTTCTTT.